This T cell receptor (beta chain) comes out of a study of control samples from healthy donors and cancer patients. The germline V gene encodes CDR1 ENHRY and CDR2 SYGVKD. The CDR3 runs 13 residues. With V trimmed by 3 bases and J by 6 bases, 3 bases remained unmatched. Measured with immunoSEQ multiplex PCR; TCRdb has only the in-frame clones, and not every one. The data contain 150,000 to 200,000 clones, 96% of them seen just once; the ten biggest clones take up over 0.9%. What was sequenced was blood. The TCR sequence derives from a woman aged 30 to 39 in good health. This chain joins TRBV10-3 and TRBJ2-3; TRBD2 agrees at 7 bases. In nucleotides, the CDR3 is TGTGCCATCAGTGACGGCGGGAGTGATACGCAGTATTTT. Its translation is CAISDGGSDTQYF.